This is a list of T cell receptor beta chains from one sample in a study of blood T cells in healthy people across ages. One entry per CDR3 protein results from TCRdb running MiXCR on the 5' RACE reads. Altogether around 2 million distinct CDR3 sequences are present, approximately 40% being singletons, with the ten largest covering 20% to 25%. Sequencing input: blood. Receptors originate from a human donor in good health. CDR3s include the opening cysteine and the closing phenylalanine or tryptophan. D genes are given only for firm matches. Part of the rows lack a size; the others show once, few, many or a class for expanded clones.

. few TRBJ2-7 TRBV5-4 TGTGCCAGCAGCCGCTGGGACACTTACTACGAGCAGTACTTC CASSRWDTYYEQYF
. few TRBJ2-3 TRBV12-3/TRBV12-4 TGTGCCAGCAGTTTCGGGCCTTTCAGCACAGATACGCAGTATTTT CASSFGPFSTDTQYF
TRBD2 few TRBJ2-5 TRBV20-1 TGCAGTGCTCTAGCGGGGGGGCTGGAGACCCGGTACTTC CSALAGGLETRYF
. . TRBJ2-3 TRBV5-1 TGCGCCAGCAGCTCCGGGGACCAGAAACCCACAGATACGCAGTATTTT CASSSGDQKPTDTQYF
. . TRBJ2-7 TRBV28 TGTGCCAGCAGCTGGACCAGGGCAGGGACCTACGAGCAGTACTTC CASSWTRAGTYEQYF
TRBD2 . TRBJ2-3 TRBV12-3/TRBV12-4 TGTGCCAGCAGTCCCGGGACTAGCCTGAGCACAGATACGCAGTATTTT CASSPGTSLSTDTQYF
TRBD2 few TRBJ2-7 TRBV7-9 TGTGCCAGCAGCTCACCACAACCGGGACTAGCGGGGGAACCCTACGAGCAGTACTTC CASSSPQPGLAGEPYEQYF
. . TRBJ2-7 TRBV11-2 TGTGCCAGCCGGGATAACTTCTACGAGCAGTACTTC CASRDNFYEQYF
. few TRBJ2-7 TRBV11-3 TGTGCCAGCAGCCCTGGGGCCCACGAGGGCTACGAGCAGTACTTC CASSPGAHEGYEQYF
. . TRBJ2-5 TRBV29-1 TGCAGCGTTGAAGTCGGCAGCGGGGAGACCCAGTACTTC CSVEVGSGETQYF
. . TRBJ2-2 TRBV7-2 TGTGCCAGCAGCTCCGGACTTAGCAGGGGGGAGCTGTTTTTT CASSSGLSRGELFF
. . TRBJ2-1 TRBV9 TGTGCCAGCAGCGTAGAGGGGGGCCGGAATGAGCAGTTCTTC CASSVEGGRNEQFF
TRBD1 . TRBJ2-7 TRBV4-1 TGCGCCAGCAGCCAAGTGGACAGGGCGTATGAGCAGTACTTC CASSQVDRAYEQYF
TRBD1 . TRBJ2-3 TRBV5-1 TGCGCCAGCAGCCTCACCCAACAAACAGGGGTGACAGATACGCAGTATTTT CASSLTQQTGVTDTQYF